Following are 17 T cell receptor beta chains from one sample sequenced in a study of cytomegalovirus exposure and HLA in healthy donors. The study ran its PCR with 60 Vbeta and 13 Jbeta primers. Generated by immunoSEQ multiplex PCR, the TCRdb table keeps only in-frame clones and is missing some. The sample yields approximately 220,000 clones, 70% to 80% seen once. Specimen: PBMCs. These receptors were collected from a woman aged 25-40 years in good health and CMV-seronegative.

This clone was observed a handful of times. V gene TRBV29-1 combines with J gene TRBJ1-2; 7 bases are a match to TRBD1. In germline, CDR1 is SQVTM, CDR2 ANQGSEA. The junction had 16 bases not matched to a gene; V was cut back by 4 bases and J by 2 bases. The CDR3 covers 17 residues. The CDR3 reads CSVVRQGPGGSNYGYTF. In nucleotides, the CDR3 is TGCAGCGTTGTCCGACAGGGCCCGGGCGGTTCGAACTATGGCTACACCTTC.

This chain uses TRBV7-9 with TRBJ2-1, with 8 bases that match TRBD1. CDR3 size: 14 residues. Germline CDR1 reads SEHNR; CDR2 reads FQNEAQ (reference sequence). The V gene end was trimmed by 3 bases and the J gene end by 3 bases; junction bases not matched to a gene: 1. CDR3 residues: CASSFGTGYNEQFF. CDR3 DNA: TGTGCCAGCAGCTTCGGGACAGGCTACAATGAGCAGTTCTTC.

The chain joins TRBV30 to TRBJ2-7; 11 bases are shared with TRBD1. The CDR3 has 12 amino acids. Germline CDR1 reads GTSNPN; CDR2 reads SVGIG (reference sequence). The V and J ends lost 8 bases and 7 bases, in that order; junction bases with no gene match: 7. The DNA of the CDR3 is TGTGCCGGGGGACAGGGGGTAGGAGAGCAGTACTTC. Protein: CAGGQGVGEQYF.

The chain combines TRBV5-1 with TRBJ1-3, with TRBD1 as a possible D gene (5 bases). V was trimmed by 4 bases and J by 2 bases, leaving 10 bases between them. From germline, CDR1 is SGHRS and CDR2 YFSETQ. The CDR3 length is 14 residues. This CDR3 is CASSGGDTGNTIYF. CDR3 DNA sequence: TGCGCCAGCAGCGGAGGGGATACTGGAAACACCATATATTTT.

The rearrangement joins TRBV5-4 to TRBJ2-2; tentatively, D is TRBD2 (5 bases). This CDR3 has 16 residues. V lost 3 bases and J 2 bases, leaving 14 bases between the germline ends. Germline V gives CDR1 SGHNT, CDR2 YYREEE (reference sequence). The CDR3 DNA reads TGTGCCAGCAGCTCCACCACTCGGGGTAACACCGGGGAGCTGTTTTTT. Amino acid sequence: CASSSTTRGNTGELFF. Full variable domain (rest looked up from reference TRBV5-4 and TRBJ2-2): ETGVTQSPTHLIKTRGQQVTLRCSSQSGHNTVSWYQQALGQGPQFIFQYYREEENGRGNFPPRFSGLQFPNYSSELNVNALELDDSALYLCASSSTTRGNTGELFFGEGSRLTVL.

This clone turned up a few times. The chain uses TRBV6-5 and TRBJ2-3; D possibly corresponds to TRBD2 (6 bases). V dropped 6 bases and J dropped 1 base, with 11 bases sitting between them. Looked up from germline, CDR1 is MNHEY and CDR2 is SVGAGI. This CDR3 contains 14 residues. The CDR3 DNA reads as TGTGCCAGCAGCCGACCGGGGGGCACAGATACGCAGTATTTT. This sequence encodes CASSRPGGTDTQYF.

Notes on this clone: A junction end diverges from the germline sequence, so it may reflect a read error. V usage is TRBV5-1 and J usage is TRBJ2-7; 8 nucleotides align to TRBD2. Germline loops: CDR1 SGHRS, CDR2 YFSETQ. The CDR3 loop spans 18 amino acids. CDR3 loop: CAISGSEAGVVLTGEQYF. The CDR3 nucleotides read TGCGCCATCAGCGGGTCGGAAGCGGGAGTGGTTTTGACGGGTGAGCAGTACTTC.

The V gene is TRBV6-1, the J gene TRBJ2-5, with 9 bases that match TRBD2. The J call may be wrong; the DNA end is better matched by TRBJ2-7. This CDR3 has 16 residues. Germline CDR1 MNHNS, CDR2 SASEGT. The CDR3 region is CASSGWGGGEGHEQYF. In nucleotides, the CDR3 is TGTGCCAGCAGTGGGTGGGGCGGGGGGGAAGGACACGAGCAGTACTTC.

This clone was seen a few times. The CDR3 sequence: CASRLQGAEAFF. CDR3 nucleotides: TGTGCCAGCAGACTACAGGGGGCTGAAGCTTTCTTT. The gene calls are TRBV28 and TRBJ1-1, with 8 bases that match TRBD1. V was pared by 6 bases and J by 6 bases, with 3 bases of the junction left unmatched. Germline V gene lookup returns CDR1 MDHEN and CDR2 SYDVKM. This CDR3 spans 12 amino acids.

This clone appeared a few times. CDR3 nucleotide sequence: TGTGCCAGCAGCCTATCCAGGGAGGGGGCTTTCTTT. This encodes CASSLSREGAFF. The chain is built from TRBV11-2 and TRBJ1-1; a possible D gene is TRBD1 (5 bases). With 5 bases removed from V and 11 bases from J, the gap between germline ends came to 15 bases. The CDR3 is made up of 12 amino acids. Germline V gives CDR1 SGHAT, CDR2 FQNNGV.

This clone was observed a single time. This chain links TRBV2 with TRBJ2-2; tentative D call: TRBD2 (5 bases). Trimming left V 11 bases short and J 7 bases short, with 20 bases between. This CDR3 contains 14 residues. CDR1 is SNHLY and CDR2 is FYNNEI in the germline V gene. CDR3 DNA: TGTGCCTGCCGAACGGGGTATGAGGTCGGGGAGCTGTTTTTT. Its translation is CACRTGYEVGELFF.

The gene calls are TRBV5-1 and TRBJ2-5; weak D call: TRBD1 (5 bases). CDR1 is SGHRS and CDR2 is YFSETQ in the germline V gene. The CDR3 has 16 residues. V lost 0 bases, J lost 5 bases, and 17 bases lay in between. CDR3 coding DNA: TGCGCCAGCAGCTTGGTGACAGTTCAAGTCATCGAGACCCAGTACTTC. This translates into CASSLVTVQVIETQYF.

CDR3 sequence: CASSGTGEGSKAFF. DNA of the CDR3: TGTGCCAGCAGCGGAACAGGGGAAGGATCAAAGGCTTTCTTT. V usage is TRBV2 and J usage is TRBJ1-1; TRBD1 matches at 7 bases. The germline CDR1 and CDR2 sequences are SNHLY and FYNNEI. J gave up 11 bases and V 6 bases, and 15 bases lay outside the gene matches. This CDR3 contains 14 residues.

This chain joins TRBV6-6 and TRBJ1-1; D remains ambiguous. The CDR3 extends over 14 amino acids. Germline CDR1 MNHNY, CDR2 SVGAGI (reference sequence). Trimming took 2 bases from V and 0 from J, leaving 7 bases between them. The CDR3 DNA is TGTGCCAGCAGTTACGCGGTAATGAACACTGAAGCTTTCTTT. Its translation is CASSYAVMNTEAFF.

The chain is built from TRBV5-1 and TRBJ1-1; no reliable D call. V shed 6 bases and J shed 1 base, with 16 bases lying between them. This CDR3 contains 15 residues. Germline CDR1 is SGHRS and CDR2 is YFSETQ. DNA for the CDR3: TGCGCCAGCAAAGCTAATCTTAACGCGAACACTGAAGCTTTCTTT. As protein: CASKANLNANTEAFF.

This chain joins TRBV6-1 and TRBJ2-1; TRBD2 aligns across 8 bases. The junction had 4 bases not matched to a gene; V was cut back by 2 bases and J by 7 bases. This CDR3 has 14 amino acids. Germline V gene data show CDR1 as MNHNS and CDR2 as SASEGT. The CDR3 region is CASSELAGGNEQFF. The DNA for the CDR3 is TGTGCCAGCAGTGAACTAGCGGGCGGGAATGAGCAGTTCTTC.

The chain recombines TRBV19 with TRBJ1-5, with D maybe TRBD1 (5 bases). Germline V CDR1 and CDR2: LNHDA, SQIVND (reference sequence). The CDR3 is 19 amino acids. V was shortened by 7 bases and J by 1 base, with 26 bases between the two germline ends. CDR3 sequence: CASTRGGVYTKKSNQPQHF. The CDR3 DNA is TGTGCCAGTACCCGTGGAGGGGTATATACAAAAAAAAGCAATCAGCCCCAGCATTTT.